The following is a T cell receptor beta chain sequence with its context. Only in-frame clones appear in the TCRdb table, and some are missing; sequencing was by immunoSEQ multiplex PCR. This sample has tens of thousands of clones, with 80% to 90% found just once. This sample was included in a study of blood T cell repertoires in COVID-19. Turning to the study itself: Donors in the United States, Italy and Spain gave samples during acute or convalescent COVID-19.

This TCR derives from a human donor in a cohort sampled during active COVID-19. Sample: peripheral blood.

The CDR3 sequence is CASSVARGEGHNEQFF. Written as DNA, the CDR3 is TGTGCCAGCAGCGTAGCTCGGGGGGAGGGGCACAATGAGCAGTTCTTC. The genes are TRBV9 and TRBJ2-1; 7 bases align to TRBD2. This CDR3 region has 16 residues. In germline, CDR1 is SGDLS, CDR2 YYNGEE. The trim removed 0 bases at V and 5 bases at J, leaving 8 bases unmatched.